Listed below are T cell receptor beta chains from one sample, sequenced in a study of shared clonotypes between healthy human individuals. Libraries were prepared by immunoSEQ multiplex PCR; TCRdb keeps only in-frame clonotypes and omits some of them. The sample has 2 million to 3 million clones; 90% to 95% are singletons. Sequenced sample: naive CD4+ T cells from PBMCs. Source of these receptors: a man aged 18 to 29 in good health. Some clones in this sample may be carry-over from other donors' samples. Each CDR3 is given with its conserved first and last residue. D genes are given only for firm matches. Size is omitted from some rows. Given values are once, few, many or a class for expanded clones.

length	V	J	size	D	CDR3	DNA
11	TRBV2	TRBJ1-2	NA	NA	CASRGFSLPSF	TGTGCCAGCAGAGGGTTCTCCCTCCCCTCTTTC
18	TRBV18	TRBJ2-2	NA	TRBD1	CASSPFQRTGGTTGELFF	TGTGCCAGCTCACCATTTCAGAGGACAGGGGGAACGACCGGGGAGCTGTTTTTT
12	TRBV30	TRBJ2-4	NA	TRBD1	CAWKTGGNIQYF	TGTGCCTGGAAGACAGGGGGGAACATTCAGTACTTC
14	TRBV30	TRBJ2-2	NA	NA	CAWSESANTGELFF	TGTGCCTGGAGTGAGTCCGCGAACACCGGGGAGCTGTTTTTT
16	TRBV5-1	TRBJ2-5	NA	TRBD1	CASSPFGTGGFETQYF	TGCGCCAGCAGCCCATTCGGGACAGGGGGTTTTGAGACCCAGTACTTC
16	TRBV9	TRBJ2-2	NA	TRBD2	CASSPGTSGNTGELFF	TGTGCCAGCAGCCCAGGGACTAGCGGGAACACCGGGGAGCTGTTTTTT
17	TRBV19	TRBJ2-5	NA	NA	CASSISSGSGLGETQYF	TGTGCCAGTAGTATATCTTCAGGATCAGGACTGGGAGAGACCCAGTACTTC
14	TRBV15	TRBJ2-3	NA	NA	CATSRNQGIDTQYF	TGTGCCACCAGCAGAAACCAGGGTATTGATACGCAGTATTTT
14	TRBV2	TRBJ1-5	NA	NA	CASSSGGGIQPQHF	TGTGCCAGCAGTTCGGGGGGGGGCATTCAGCCCCAGCATTTT
15	TRBV7-3	TRBJ2-1	NA	TRBD2	CASSGTSGRGYLKFF	TGTGCCAGCAGTGGGACTAGCGGGAGGGGCTACCTGAAGTTCTTC
15	TRBV18	TRBJ2-3	NA	TRBD2	CASSSGRERTDTQYF	TGTGCCAGCTCATCAGGGAGGGAGCGAACAGATACGCAGTATTTT
18	TRBV7-2	TRBJ2-1	NA	TRBD2	CASSPRGLAGDSYNEQFF	TGTGCCAGCAGCCCGAGAGGACTAGCGGGAGACTCCTACAATGAGCAGTTCTTC
13	TRBV30	TRBJ2-1	NA	TRBD1	CAWKGTGNNEQFF	TGTGCCTGGAAAGGGACAGGGAACAATGAGCAGTTCTTC
16	TRBV11-2	TRBJ2-1	NA	TRBD2	CASSFGTSGNYNEQFF	TGTGCCAGCAGTTTCGGGACTAGCGGGAACTACAATGAGCAGTTCTTC
13	TRBV10-1	TRBJ1-1	few	NA	CASSVGPNTEAFF	TGCGCCAGCAGTGTGGGCCCGAACACTGAAGCTTTCTTT
11	TRBV20-1	TRBJ2-7	NA	NA	CSARAGSEQYF	TGCAGTGCTAGAGCCGGGAGTGAGCAGTACTTC
13	TRBV5-1	TRBJ1-1	NA	NA	CASSSDLQAEAFF	TGCGCCAGCAGCTCGGACCTTCAGGCTGAAGCTTTCTTT